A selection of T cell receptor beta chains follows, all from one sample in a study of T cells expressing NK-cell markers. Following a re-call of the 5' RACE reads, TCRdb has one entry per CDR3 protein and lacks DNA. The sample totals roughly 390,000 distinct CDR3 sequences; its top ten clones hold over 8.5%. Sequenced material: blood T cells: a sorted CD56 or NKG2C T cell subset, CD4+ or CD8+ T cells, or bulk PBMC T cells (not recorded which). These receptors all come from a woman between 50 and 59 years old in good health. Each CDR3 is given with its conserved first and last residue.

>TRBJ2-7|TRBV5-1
CASEEATGGAKYF
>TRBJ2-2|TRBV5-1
CASSSIRDGELFF
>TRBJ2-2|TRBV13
CASSPWGLAGANTGELFF
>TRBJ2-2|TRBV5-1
CASSLDSRTFGELFF
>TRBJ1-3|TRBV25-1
CASSDSGAAGNTIYF
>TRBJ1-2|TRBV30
CAGPRTDNYGYTF
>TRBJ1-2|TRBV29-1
CSATGRGVYGYTF
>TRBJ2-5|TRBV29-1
CSVERESETQYF
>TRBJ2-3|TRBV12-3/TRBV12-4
CASSFSGVSTDTQYF
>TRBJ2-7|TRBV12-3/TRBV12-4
CASSYTEEQYF
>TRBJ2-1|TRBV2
CASSEALTTNEQFF
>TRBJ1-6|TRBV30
CAWEGTVNSPLHF
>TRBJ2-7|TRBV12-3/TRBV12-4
CASSRLGQLYEQYF
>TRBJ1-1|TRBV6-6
CASSDLTRRGARTEAFF
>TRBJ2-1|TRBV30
CAWSVRGDNEQFF
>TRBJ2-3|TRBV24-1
CATRGPGLVPDTQYF
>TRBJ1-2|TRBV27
CASSLLGVNYGYTF
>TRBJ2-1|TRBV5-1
CASSLAARLAVYNEQFF
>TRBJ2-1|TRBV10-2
CASSEKDRGIDEQFF
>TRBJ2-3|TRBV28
CASSSSGQGSDTQYF
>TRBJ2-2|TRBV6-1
CASSRGLAGTGELFF
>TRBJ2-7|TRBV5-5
CASSRSFGLWTQPHEQYF
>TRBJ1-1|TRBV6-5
CASRGTGAAFF
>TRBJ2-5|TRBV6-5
CASSYSRMAEATQYF
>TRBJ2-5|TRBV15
CATSRERLVVETQYF
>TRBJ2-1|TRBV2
CASTRTSGANNEQFF
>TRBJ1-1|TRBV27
CASSLSPGWSDTEAFF
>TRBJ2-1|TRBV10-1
CATAGPPYNEQFF
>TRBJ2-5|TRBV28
CASTDQGETQYF
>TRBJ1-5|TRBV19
CASSGQGTNQPQHF
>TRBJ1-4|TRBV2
CASGPDRGSEKLFF
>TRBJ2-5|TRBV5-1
CAITGQPETQYF
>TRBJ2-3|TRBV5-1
CASSYGLTSTDTQYF
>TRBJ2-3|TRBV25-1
CASRTGGGTDTQYF
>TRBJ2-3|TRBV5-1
CASSSSGLESDTQYF
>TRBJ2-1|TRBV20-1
CSASGHNEQFF
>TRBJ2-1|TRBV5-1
CASSSPPSGVYNEQFF
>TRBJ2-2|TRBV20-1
CSAKTVDANTGELFF
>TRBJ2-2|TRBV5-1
CASSRTTAGTGELFF
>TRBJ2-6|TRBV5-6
CASSLIGGPSSGANVLTF
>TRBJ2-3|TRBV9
CASSVGSASTDTQYF
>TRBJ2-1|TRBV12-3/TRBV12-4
CASAPPSGPQANEQFF
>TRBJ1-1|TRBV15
CATEQGNGDTEAFF
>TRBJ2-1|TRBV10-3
CAISEGGRATQFF
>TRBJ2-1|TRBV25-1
CASSEDPRGQGPYGEQFF
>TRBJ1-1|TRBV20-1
CSASVFDTEAFF
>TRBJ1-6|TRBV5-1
CASSSPDRGENSPLHF